The TCR beta chain described here comes from a study of blood T cell repertoires in COVID-19 (dated by TCRdb to 2018 to 2021). The study in broad terms: Collaborator samples came from the United States, Italy and Spain and covered acute and convalescent phases of COVID-19. Sample metadata almost always included a de-identified subject ID, COVID-19 status, age in years and sex. The dataset comprised deeply sampled blood TCRbeta repertoires from subjects exposed to, actively infected with, or recovered from COVID-19. The repertoires were made available in a free public database intended to serve as a resource for research on the immune response to SARS-CoV-2. Samples came from the ongoing ImmuneRACE study (first 160 participants) plus 1,254 subjects from 6 global collaborators. Where available, HLA class I and class II types were taken from metadata supplied by the sample provider and were not determined by assay-based typing. The prospective study material was composed of cDNA or gDNA derived from T cells, B-cell-depleted T cells, or PBMCs.

TCRbeta CDR3 regions were amplified from genomic DNA by means of the immunoSEQ Assay, a bias-controlled multiplex PCR. Turning to the authors' computational methods: Within the assay, amplification of reference gene primers was used to estimate how many nucleated cells each sample contained. To quantify the absolute abundance of each unique TCRbeta CDR3 rearrangement, sequence reads were collapsed and filtered. For each sample, productive Simpson clonality was calculated as the square root of Simpson's diversity index over productive rearrangements. The immuneACCESS repertoire file appears here via TCRdb, limited to in-frame rearrangements. These files lack a portion of the clones; in checked studies, under half of the deficit traces to unresolved V genes, and the cause of the others is not known. V, J and clone size derive from that table, while D and trimming were established from the DNA sequence. This sample is represented by fewer than 15,000 clones; 86% of them were singletons. Approximately 50% of the sample goes to the ten largest clones.

Points the paper makes about the study in general: The amount of clinical and demographic metadata varied by source and participant and was provided uncurated.

Comments on this clone: No cognate antigen has been identified for it. No quality values exist for individual bases; no much larger clone is one base distant.

The germline V end is reduced by 4 bases and the J end by 4 bases; junction bases left unmatched: 4. Its CDR3 holds 14 amino acids, cysteine through phenylalanine. The retained sequence is limited to the CDR3, 42 bases, with the frame set at the first base. From a lookup of the germline V gene, CDR1 and CDR2 are SGHRS and YFSETQ. The collaborating institutions used their own protocols to collect whole blood in K2EDTA tubes. For TCRbeta analysis, collaborator samples were shipped as frozen whole blood, as isolated PBMCs, or as DNA extracted from either sample type. This sequence originates from an elderly man with acute or convalescent COVID-19. The sample taken for sequencing was peripheral blood. The rearranged segments are TRBV5-1 and TRBJ2-7; 11 of the junction bases match TRBD1. The nucleotides read TGCGCCAGCAGCCCCGGGGACAGGGGGTACGAGCAGTACTTC. The encoded protein is CASSPGDRGYEQYF.